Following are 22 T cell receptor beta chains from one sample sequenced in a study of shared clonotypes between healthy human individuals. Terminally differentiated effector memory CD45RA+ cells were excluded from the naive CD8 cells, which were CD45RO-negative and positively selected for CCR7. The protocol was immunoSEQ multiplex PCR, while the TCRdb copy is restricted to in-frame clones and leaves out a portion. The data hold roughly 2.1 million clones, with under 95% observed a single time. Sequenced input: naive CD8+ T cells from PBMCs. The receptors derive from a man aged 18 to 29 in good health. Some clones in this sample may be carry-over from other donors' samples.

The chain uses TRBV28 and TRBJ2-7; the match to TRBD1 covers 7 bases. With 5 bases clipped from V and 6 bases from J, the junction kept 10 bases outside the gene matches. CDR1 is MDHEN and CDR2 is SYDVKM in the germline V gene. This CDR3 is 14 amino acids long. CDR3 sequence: CASSAAGTEGEQYF. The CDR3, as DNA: TGTGCCAGCAGTGCCGCCGGGACAGAAGGCGAGCAGTACTTC.

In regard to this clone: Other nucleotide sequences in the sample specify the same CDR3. CDR3 region: CASSLVSTGRGETQYF. The CDR3 DNA reads as TGTGCCAGCAGCTTAGTTTCGACGGGCCGGGGCGAGACCCAGTACTTC. The chain recombines TRBV7-8 with TRBJ2-5; D could derive from TRBD1 or TRBD2 (5 bases each). Between the trimmed V and J ends, which lost 1 base and 5 bases, there was a span of 17 bases. The CDR3 consists of 16 residues. Germline CDR1 SGHVS, CDR2 FQNEAQ. Full variable domain (missing parts from reference TRBV7-8 and TRBJ2-5): GAGVSQSPRYKVAKRGQDVALRCDPISGHVSLFWYQQALGQGPEFLTYFQNEAQLDKSGLPSDRFFAERPEGSVSTLKIQRTQQEDSAVYLCASSLVSTGRGETQYFGPGTRLLVL.

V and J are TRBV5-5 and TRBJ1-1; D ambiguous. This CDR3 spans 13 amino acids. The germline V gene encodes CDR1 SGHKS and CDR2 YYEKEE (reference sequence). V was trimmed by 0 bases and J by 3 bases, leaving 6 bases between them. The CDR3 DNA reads TGTGCCAGCAGCTTGGTTGCGTACACTGAAGCTTTCTTT. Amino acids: CASSLVAYTEAFF.

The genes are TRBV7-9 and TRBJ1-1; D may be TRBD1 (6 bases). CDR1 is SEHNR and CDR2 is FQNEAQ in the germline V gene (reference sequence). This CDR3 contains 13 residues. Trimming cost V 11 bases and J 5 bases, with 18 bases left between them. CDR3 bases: TGTGCCTGCAATATCGGGGGGGCGACTGAAGCTTTCTTT. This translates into CACNIGGATEAFF. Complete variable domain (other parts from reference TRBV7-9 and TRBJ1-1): DTGVSQNPRHKITKRGQNVTFRCDPISEHNRLYWYRQTLGQGPEFLTYFQNEAQLEKSRLLSDRFSAERPKGSFSTLEIQRTEQGDSAMYLCACNIGGATEAFFGQGTRLTVV.

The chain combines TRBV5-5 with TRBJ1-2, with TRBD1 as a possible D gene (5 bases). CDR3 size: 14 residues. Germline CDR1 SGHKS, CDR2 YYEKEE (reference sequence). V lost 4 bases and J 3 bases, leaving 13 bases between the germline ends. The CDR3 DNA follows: TGTGCCAGCAGCCCTTCCGGGGGGGACTATGGCTACACCTTC. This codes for CASSPSGGDYGYTF.

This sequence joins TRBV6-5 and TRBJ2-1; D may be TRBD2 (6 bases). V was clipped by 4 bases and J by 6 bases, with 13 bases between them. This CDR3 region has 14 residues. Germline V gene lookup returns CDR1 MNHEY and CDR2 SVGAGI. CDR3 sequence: CASSFAYGSNEQFF. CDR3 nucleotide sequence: TGTGCCAGCAGTTTTGCCTACGGGAGCAATGAGCAGTTCTTC.

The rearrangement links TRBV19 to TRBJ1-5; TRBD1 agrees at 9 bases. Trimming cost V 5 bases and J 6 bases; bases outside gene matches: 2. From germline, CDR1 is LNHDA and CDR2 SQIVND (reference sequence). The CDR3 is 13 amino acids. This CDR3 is CASSDRGGQPQHF. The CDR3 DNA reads TGTGCCAGTAGTGACAGGGGGGGTCAGCCCCAGCATTTT.

Here the CDR3 reads CASSLAVGNTGELFF. The CDR3 region has the DNA TGTGCCAGCAGCTTAGCCGTTGGGAACACCGGGGAGCTGTTTTTT. The rearrangement joins TRBV7-9 to TRBJ2-2; the D is unclear. Looked up from germline, CDR1 is SEHNR and CDR2 is FQNEAQ (reference sequence). Trimming left V 0 bases short and J 1 base short, with 6 bases between. CDR3 length: 15 amino acids.

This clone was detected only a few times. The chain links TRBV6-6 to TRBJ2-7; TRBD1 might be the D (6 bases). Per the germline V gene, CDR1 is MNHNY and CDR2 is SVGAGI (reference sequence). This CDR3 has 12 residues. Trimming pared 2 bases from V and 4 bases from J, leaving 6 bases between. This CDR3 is CASSYQGYEQYF. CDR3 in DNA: TGTGCCAGCAGTTACCAGGGGTACGAGCAGTACTTC.

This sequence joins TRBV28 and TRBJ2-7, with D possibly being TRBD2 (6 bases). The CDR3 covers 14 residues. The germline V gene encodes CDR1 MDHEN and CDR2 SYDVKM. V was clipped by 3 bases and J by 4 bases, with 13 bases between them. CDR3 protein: CASSFGGNGYEQYF. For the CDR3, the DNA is TGTGCCAGCAGTTTCGGAGGGAATGGGTACGAGCAGTACTTC.

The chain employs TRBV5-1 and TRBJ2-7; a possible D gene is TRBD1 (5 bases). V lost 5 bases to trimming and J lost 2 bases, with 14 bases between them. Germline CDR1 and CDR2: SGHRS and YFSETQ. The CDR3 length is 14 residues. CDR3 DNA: TGCGCCAGCAGTTCTGGAGTAGGGGCCTACGAGCAGTACTTC. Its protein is CASSSGVGAYEQYF.

CDR3 amino acids: CASRMADSTDTQYF. In DNA form, the CDR3 reads TGTGCCAGCAGAATGGCAGATAGCACAGATACGCAGTATTTT. The chain is built from TRBV7-9 and TRBJ2-3; D remains unclear. There are 14 residues in the CDR3. The germline CDR1 and CDR2 sequences are SEHNR and FQNEAQ (reference sequence). V dropped 6 bases and J dropped 0 bases, with 10 bases sitting between them.

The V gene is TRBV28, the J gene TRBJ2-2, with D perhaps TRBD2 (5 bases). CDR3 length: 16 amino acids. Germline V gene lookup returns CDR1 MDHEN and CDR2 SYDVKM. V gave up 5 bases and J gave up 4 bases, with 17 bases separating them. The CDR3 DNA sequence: TGTGCCAGCAGTACCTGGAGCGGTCTGGGCACCGGGGAGCTGTTTTTT. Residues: CASSTWSGLGTGELFF.

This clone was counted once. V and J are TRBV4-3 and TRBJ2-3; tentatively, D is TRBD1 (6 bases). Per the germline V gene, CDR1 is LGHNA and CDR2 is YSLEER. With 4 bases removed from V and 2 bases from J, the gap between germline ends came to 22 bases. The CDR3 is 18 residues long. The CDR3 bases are TGCGCCAGCAGCCCTACGTATCGCAGGGGCGATGTCACAGATACGCAGTATTTT. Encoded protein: CASSPTYRRGDVTDTQYF.

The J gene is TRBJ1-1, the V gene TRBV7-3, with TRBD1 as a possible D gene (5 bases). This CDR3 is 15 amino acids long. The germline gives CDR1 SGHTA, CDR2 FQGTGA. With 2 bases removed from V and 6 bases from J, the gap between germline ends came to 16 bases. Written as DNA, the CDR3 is TGTGCCAGCAGCTTATCGGCGGGGGTAGTCGCTGAAGCTTTCTTT. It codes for CASSLSAGVVAEAFF.

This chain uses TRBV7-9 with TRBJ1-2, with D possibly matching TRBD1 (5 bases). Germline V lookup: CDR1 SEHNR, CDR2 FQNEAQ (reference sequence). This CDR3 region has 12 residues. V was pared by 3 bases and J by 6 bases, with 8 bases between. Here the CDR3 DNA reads TGTGCCAGCAGCTTTGGACATAATGGCTACACCTTC. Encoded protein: CASSFGHNGYTF. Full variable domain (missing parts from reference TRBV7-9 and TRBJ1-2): DTGVSQNPRHKITKRGQNVTFRCDPISEHNRLYWYRQTLGQGPEFLTYFQNEAQLEKSRLLSDRFSAERPKGSFSTLEIQRTEQGDSAMYLCASSFGHNGYTFGSGTRLTVV.

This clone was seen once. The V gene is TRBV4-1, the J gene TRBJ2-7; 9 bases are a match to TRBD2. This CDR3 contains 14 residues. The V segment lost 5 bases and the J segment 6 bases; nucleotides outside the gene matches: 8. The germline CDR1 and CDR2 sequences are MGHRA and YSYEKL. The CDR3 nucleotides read TGCGCCAGCAGCATTAGCGGGGGACGTGTCGAGCAGTACTTC. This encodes CASSISGGRVEQYF.

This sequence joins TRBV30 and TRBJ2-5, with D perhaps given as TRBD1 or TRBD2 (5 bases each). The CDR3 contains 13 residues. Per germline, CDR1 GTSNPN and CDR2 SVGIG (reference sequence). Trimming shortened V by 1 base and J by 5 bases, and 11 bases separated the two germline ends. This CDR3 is CAWSGGGWETQYF. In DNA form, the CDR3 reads TGTGCCTGGAGTGGGGGCGGGTGGGAGACCCAGTACTTC.

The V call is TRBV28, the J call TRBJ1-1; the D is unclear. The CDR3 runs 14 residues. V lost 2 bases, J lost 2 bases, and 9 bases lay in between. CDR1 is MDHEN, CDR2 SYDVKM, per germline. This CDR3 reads CASSLQFSNTEAFF. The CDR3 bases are TGTGCCAGCAGTTTACAATTCTCCAACACTGAAGCTTTCTTT. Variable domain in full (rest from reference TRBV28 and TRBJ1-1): DVKVTQSSRYLVKRTGEKVFLECVQDMDHENMFWYRQDPGLGLRLIYFSYDVKMKEKGDIPEGYSVSREKKERFSLILESASTNQTSMYLCASSLQFSNTEAFFGQGTRLTVV.

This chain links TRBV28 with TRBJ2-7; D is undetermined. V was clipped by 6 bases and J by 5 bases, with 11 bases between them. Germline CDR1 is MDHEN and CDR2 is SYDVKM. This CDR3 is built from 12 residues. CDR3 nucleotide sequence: TGTGCCAGCAGCTACAGTGTCGACGAGCAGTACTTC. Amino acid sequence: CASSYSVDEQYF.

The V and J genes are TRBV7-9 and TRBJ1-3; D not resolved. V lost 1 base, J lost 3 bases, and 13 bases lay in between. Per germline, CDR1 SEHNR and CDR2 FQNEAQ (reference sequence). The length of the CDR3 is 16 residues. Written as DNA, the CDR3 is TGTGCCAGCAGCTTAGTCTATGGCTCGTTTGGAAACACCATATATTTT. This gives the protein CASSLVYGSFGNTIYF.

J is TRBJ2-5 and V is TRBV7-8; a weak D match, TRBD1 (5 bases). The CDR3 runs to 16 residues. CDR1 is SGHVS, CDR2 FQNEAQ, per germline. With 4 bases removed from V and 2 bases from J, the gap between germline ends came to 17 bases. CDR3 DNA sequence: TGTGCCAGCAGCTACATAACGACAGCCAGACAAGAGACCCAGTACTTC. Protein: CASSYITTARQETQYF.